This TCR beta chain was recorded in a study of OX40 agonist ivuxolimab in advanced cancers. Study as a whole: Ivuxolimab, an antibody acting as an agonist of OX40 (CD134), was used to treat patients. Across the patients, intravenous ivuxolimab was delivered every 2 weeks at 0.01 to 10 mg/kg.

The repertoire was sequenced with immunoSEQ multiplex PCR; TCRdb's copy has only in-frame clones and lacks some. The table has tens of thousands of clones, roughly 90% seen once; the top ten hold around 0.69%. With regard to this clone: Its specificity is not known.

The CDR3 totals 14 residues. The germline gives CDR1 SNHLY, CDR2 FYNNEI. J gave up 2 bases and V 6 bases, and 7 bases lay outside the gene matches. The study, taken as a whole, reports: In the 0.1 to 3.0 mg/kg range, CD4+ and CD8+ blood T cells had expanded clonally by week 6. Compared with CD4+, CD8+ T cells on average had more expanded clones.

The chain couples TRBV2 to TRBJ2-7, with 7 bases aligning to TRBD1. The source material was CD4+ or CD8+ T cells sorted from blood, sampled in a trial of the OX40 agonist ivuxolimab. The TCR was taken from an adult with an advanced solid tumor such as melanoma, head and neck, liver or kidney cancer. The CDR3 DNA is TGTGCCAGCAGGGGGGAACAGGGGACCTACGAGCAGTACTTC. Protein product: CASRGEQGTYEQYF.